Sequencing of this T cell receptor beta chain was carried out in a study of CD8+ T cells in alopecia areata. General study results and limits: Any link of baseline CD8+ expansion to response, resting on one nonresponder, remains uncertain.

After isolation, RNA underwent reverse transcription to generate cDNA as the sequencing template. Sequencing used immunoSEQ multiplex PCR; TCRdb keeps in-frame clones, though not all of them. The table records more than 95,000 clones, 61% of them present only once. The treatment was: oral pan-JAK inhibitor, 5-10 mg twice daily. Punch biopsies of lesional scalp, plus peripheral blood, were taken from alopecia areata patients. This clone was counted ten times or more. As yet, its antigen is unknown. The CDR3 has 14 residues. CDR1 and CDR2 from the germline V gene are WSHSY and SAAADI. V was clipped by 4 bases and J by 0 bases, with 7 bases between them.

This chain uses TRBV10-2 with TRBJ1-5; D uncertain. The specimen was CD4+ T cells sorted from blood, collected at week 4, from a patient treated with tofacitinib. This sequence was found in a human donor with alopecia areata. CDR3 coding DNA: TGCGCCAGCAGTGTTGTTAATAGCAATCAGCCCCAGCATTTT. Amino acids: CASSVVNSNQPQHF.